The clone carrying this T cell receptor beta chain was recorded at least ten times. What it recognizes is unknown. This entry comes from a study of T cell clonality in common variable immunodeficiency. Overall study findings and caveats: Fewer TCRbeta clones were shared among CVID subjects than controls. TCRbeta clonality was increased in CVID versus healthy controls. In common variable immunodeficiency, TCR beta chains reportedly carried fewer deletions and N-nucleotide insertions.

Profiled with immunoSEQ multiplex PCR; TCRdb holds only in-frame clones, not every one. The sample gives about 74,000 clones, none seen only once, and the top ten clones hold 0.8%. Sequencing input: peripheral blood mononuclear cells. The sequence was collected from a person aged 18 to 70 in good health.

The CDR3 is CSAPGFSNEQFF. Incomplete CDR3 DNA: TGCAGTGCCCCGGGGTTTAGCAATGAG. The chain joins TRBV20-1 to TRBJ2-1; tentative D call: TRBD2 (5 bases). The DNA ends 3 residues before the CDR3 does, and the rest of the CDR3 is filled in from the germline J gene. V lost 6 bases to trimming and J lost 6 bases, with 12 bases between them. Germline CDR1 and CDR2: DFQATT and SNEGSKA (reference sequence). The CDR3 has 12 amino acids.